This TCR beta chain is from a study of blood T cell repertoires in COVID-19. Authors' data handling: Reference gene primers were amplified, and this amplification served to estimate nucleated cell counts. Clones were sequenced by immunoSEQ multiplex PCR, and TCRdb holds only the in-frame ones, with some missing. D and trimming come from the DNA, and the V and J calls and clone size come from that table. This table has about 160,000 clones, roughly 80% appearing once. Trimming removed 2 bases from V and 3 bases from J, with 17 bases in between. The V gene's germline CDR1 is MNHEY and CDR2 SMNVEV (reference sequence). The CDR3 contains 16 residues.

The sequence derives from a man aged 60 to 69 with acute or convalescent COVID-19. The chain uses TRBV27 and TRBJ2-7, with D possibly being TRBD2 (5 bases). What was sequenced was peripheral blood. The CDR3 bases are TGTGCCAGCAGTTTAGTAGTGGGGAGACTACTCTACGAGCAGTACTTC. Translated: CASSLVVGRLLYEQYF.